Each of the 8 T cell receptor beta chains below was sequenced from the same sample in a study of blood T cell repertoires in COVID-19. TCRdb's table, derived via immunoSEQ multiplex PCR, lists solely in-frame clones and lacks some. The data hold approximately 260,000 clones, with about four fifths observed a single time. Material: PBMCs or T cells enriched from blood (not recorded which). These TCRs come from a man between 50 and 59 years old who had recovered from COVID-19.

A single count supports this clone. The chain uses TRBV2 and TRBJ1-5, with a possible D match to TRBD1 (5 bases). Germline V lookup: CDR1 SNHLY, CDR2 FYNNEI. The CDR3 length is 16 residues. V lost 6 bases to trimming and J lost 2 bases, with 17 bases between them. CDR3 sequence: CASRNRWGGGNQPQHF. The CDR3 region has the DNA TGTGCCAGCAGGAATCGGTGGGGGGGAGGCAATCAGCCCCAGCATTTT.

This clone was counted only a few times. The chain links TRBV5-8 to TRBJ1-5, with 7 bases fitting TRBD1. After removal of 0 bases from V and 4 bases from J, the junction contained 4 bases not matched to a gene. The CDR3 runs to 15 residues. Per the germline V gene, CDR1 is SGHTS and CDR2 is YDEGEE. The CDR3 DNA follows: TGTGCCAGCAGCTTGGAGGGACAGCGAAATCAGCCCCAGCATTTT. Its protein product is CASSLEGQRNQPQHF.

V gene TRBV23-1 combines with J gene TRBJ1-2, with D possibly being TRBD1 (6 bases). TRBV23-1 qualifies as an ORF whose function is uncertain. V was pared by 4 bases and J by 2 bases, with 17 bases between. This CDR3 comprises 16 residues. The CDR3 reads CASSPTQGPANYGYTF. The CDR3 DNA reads TGCGCCAGCAGTCCTACCCAGGGGCCCGCCAACTATGGCTACACCTTC.

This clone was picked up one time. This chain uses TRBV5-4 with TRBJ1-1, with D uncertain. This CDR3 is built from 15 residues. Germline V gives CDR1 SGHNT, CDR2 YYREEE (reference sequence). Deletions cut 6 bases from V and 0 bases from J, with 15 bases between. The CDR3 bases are TGTGCCAGCACCCTGGGCCCGGAACTGAACACTGAAGCTTTCTTT. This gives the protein CASTLGPELNTEAFF.

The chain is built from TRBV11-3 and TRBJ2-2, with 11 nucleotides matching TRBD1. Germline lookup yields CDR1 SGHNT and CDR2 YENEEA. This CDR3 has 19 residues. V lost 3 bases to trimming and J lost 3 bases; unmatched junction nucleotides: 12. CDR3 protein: CASSLFRTGGFWHTGELFF. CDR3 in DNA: TGTGCCAGCAGCTTGTTCCGGACAGGGGGCTTTTGGCACACCGGGGAGCTGTTTTTT.

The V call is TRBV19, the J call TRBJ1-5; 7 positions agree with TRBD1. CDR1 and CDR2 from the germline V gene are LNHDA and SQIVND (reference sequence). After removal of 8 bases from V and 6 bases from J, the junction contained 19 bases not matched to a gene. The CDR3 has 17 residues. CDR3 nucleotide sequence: TGTGCCAGTGCCCCATTCTTGCGACAGGGTGCCTTTCAGCCCCAGCATTTT. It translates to CASAPFLRQGAFQPQHF.

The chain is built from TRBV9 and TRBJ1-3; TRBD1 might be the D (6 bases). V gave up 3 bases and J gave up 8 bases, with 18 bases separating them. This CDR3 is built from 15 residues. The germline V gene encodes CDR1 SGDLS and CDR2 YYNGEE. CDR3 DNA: TGTGCCAGCAGCGCCCGGGACAAACTGTGGGACACCATATATTTT. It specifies CASSARDKLWDTIYF.

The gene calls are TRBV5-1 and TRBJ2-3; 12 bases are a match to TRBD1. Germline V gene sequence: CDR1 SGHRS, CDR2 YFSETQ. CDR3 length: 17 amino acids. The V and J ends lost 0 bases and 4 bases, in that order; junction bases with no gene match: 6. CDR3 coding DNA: TGCGCCAGCAGCTTGGTGGGACAGGGGGCACCGGCAGATACGCAGTATTTT. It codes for CASSLVGQGAPADTQYF.